The 8 T cell receptor beta chains reported below all come from one sample, sequenced in a study of PD-1 blockade in classical Hodgkin lymphoma. Every patient relapsed after autologous stem cell transplantation, and brentuximab vedotin exposure varied. The data were produced by immunoSEQ multiplex PCR, yet TCRdb's version contains in-frame clones alone and is incomplete. The sample lists approximately 70,000 clones; approximately 94% were seen once. The sample in question was peripheral blood mononuclear cells (PBMCs), obtained at baseline. These receptors were collected from a human donor with classical Hodgkin lymphoma.

This clone came up once. The V and J genes are TRBV21-1 and TRBJ1-2. TRBV21-1 is a pseudogene segment. The CDR3 loop spans 16 amino acids. In nucleotides, the CDR3 is TGTGCCAGCAGCAAACCTCTTAGACCTTCCGGCTATGGCTACACCTTC. Protein: CASSKPLRPSGYGYTF.

In its sample, this clone was seen once. The CDR3 bases are TGTGCCAGCAGCTTGGGACAGGGGGCGTATGAGCAGTTCTTC. Its translation is CASSLGQGAYEQFF. V usage is TRBV9 and J usage is TRBJ2-1, with 12 bases identical to TRBD1. The CDR3 consists of 14 residues. The germline V gene encodes CDR1 SGDLS and CDR2 YYNGEE. With V trimmed by 4 bases and J by 8 bases, 4 bases remained unmatched.

The genes are TRBV11-2 and TRBJ2-5, with TRBD2 matching 8 bases. After removal of 0 bases from V and 0 bases from J, the junction contained 3 bases not matched to a gene. The CDR3 is made up of 16 amino acids. The germline gives CDR1 SGHAT, CDR2 FQNNGV. CDR3 region: CASSLDRLAYQETQYF. For the CDR3, the DNA is TGTGCCAGCAGCTTAGATCGACTAGCGTACCAAGAGACCCAGTACTTC.

V is TRBV7-9 and J is TRBJ2-7, with D unclear. The length of the CDR3 is 13 residues. Germline CDR1 is SEHNR and CDR2 is FQNEAQ (reference sequence). With 5 bases removed from V and 0 bases from J, the gap between germline ends came to 8 bases. CDR3 coding DNA: TGTGCCAGCAGCCAAAGGACCTCCTACGAGCAGTACTTC. Amino acid sequence: CASSQRTSYEQYF.

This clone occurred once. The J gene is TRBJ2-1, the V gene TRBV15; possibly TRBD1 or TRBD2 for D (6 bases each). The germline CDR1 and CDR2 sequences are LNHNV and YYDKDF (reference sequence). Trimming left V 8 bases short and J 6 bases short, with 14 bases between. The CDR3 is 13 amino acids. The CDR3 here is CATLEGGFNEQFF. The CDR3 DNA follows: TGTGCCACCTTGGAGGGGGGCTTCAATGAGCAGTTCTTC. Full variable domain (missing parts from reference TRBV15 and TRBJ2-1): DAMVIQNPRYQVTQFGKPVTLSCSQTLNHNVMYWYQQKSSQAPKLLFHYYDKDFNNEADTPDNFQSRRPNTSFCFLDIRSPGLGDTAMYLCATLEGGFNEQFFGPGTRLTVL.

This chain links TRBV11-3 with TRBJ2-1, with 8 bases that match TRBD2. CDR3 size: 15 residues. Losses at the gene ends were 0 bases for V and 9 bases for J; bases not matched to a gene: 7. In germline, CDR1 is SGHNT, CDR2 YENEEA. The CDR3 reads CASSLDRTSLGEQFF. The CDR3 DNA sequence: TGTGCCAGCAGCTTAGATAGGACTAGCTTAGGTGAGCAGTTCTTC. Complete variable domain (other parts from reference TRBV11-3 and TRBJ2-1): EAGVVQSPRYKIIEKKQPVAFWCNPISGHNTLYWYLQNLGQGPELLIRYENEEAVDDSQLPKDRFSAERLKGVDSTLKIQPAELGDSAVYLCASSLDRTSLGEQFFGPGTRLTVL.

The genes are TRBV4-3 and TRBJ1-3; D not resolved. Germline assignment: CDR1 LGHNA and CDR2 YSLEER. The CDR3 has 16 residues. The V end lost 0 bases, the J end lost 4 bases, and 13 bases lay between the germline ends. The CDR3 spells CASSQDVRPGGNTIYF. The CDR3, as DNA: TGCGCCAGCAGCCAAGATGTACGACCGGGCGGAAACACCATATATTTT.

The CDR3 protein is CASGMNTEAFF. As DNA, the CDR3 is TGTGCCAGCGGGATGAACACTGAAGCTTTCTTT. The V call is TRBV28, the J call TRBJ1-1; D gene uncertain. CDR1 is MDHEN, CDR2 SYDVKM, per germline. This CDR3 has 11 residues. Trimming shortened V by 8 bases and J by 0 bases, and 4 bases separated the two germline ends.